Below, 15 T cell receptor beta chains from the same sample are listed, as sequenced in a study of radiation and T cells in renal cell carcinoma. The assay was immunoSEQ multiplex PCR, and TCRdb's table has in-frame clones only and misses some. This sample has 80,000 or so clones, with about 89% found just once. The time point denotes: blood 4 weeks post-SBRT, at nephrectomy. Treatment given: 15 Gy SBRT to primary tumor, nephrectomy 4 weeks later. The sample here was blood, taken from a patient whose treatment included radiotherapy and nephrectomy. The receptors stem from a woman aged 70 to 79 with renal cell carcinoma.

The chain has TRBV18 and TRBJ2-7; D is unclear. V gave up 0 bases and J gave up 2 bases, with 8 bases separating them. Germline-derived CDR1 and CDR2 are KGHSH and LQKENI. The CDR3 runs to 14 residues. CDR3: CASSPPGNPYEQYF. In DNA, the CDR3 is TGTGCCAGCTCACCACCCGGCAACCCCTACGAGCAGTACTTC.

The V call is TRBV7-2, the J call TRBJ2-5; no reliable D call. The CDR3 spans 12 residues. Germline V lookup: CDR1 SGHTA, CDR2 FQGNSA. Trimming took off 5 bases at V and 1 base at J, with 5 bases between the two ends. The CDR3 sequence is CASSRSQETQYF. In DNA, the CDR3 is TGTGCCAGCAGCCGGTCCCAAGAGACCCAGTACTTC.

J is TRBJ1-1 and V is TRBV5-1, with TRBD1 identical over 8 bases. The germline gives CDR1 SGHRS, CDR2 YFSETQ. With 3 bases clipped from V and 5 bases from J, the junction kept 9 bases outside the gene matches. CDR3 length: 15 amino acids. The DNA for the CDR3 is TGCGCCAGCAGCTCCTGGACAGGGCGGGGAACTGAAGCTTTCTTT. It codes for CASSSWTGRGTEAFF.

This chain joins TRBV27 and TRBJ1-2; D may be TRBD1 (5 bases). V lost 6 bases and J 4 bases, leaving 12 bases between the germline ends. CDR3 length: 13 amino acids. CDR1 and CDR2 from the germline V gene are MNHEY and SMNVEV (reference sequence). The CDR3 here is CASRRGDSYGYTF. The DNA of the CDR3 is TGTGCCAGCAGGCGGGGGGATAGCTATGGCTACACCTTC.

This clone occurred once. This sequence joins TRBV11-2 and TRBJ2-1; 7 bases align to TRBD1. Germline V gene sequence: CDR1 SGHAT, CDR2 FQNNGV. CDR3 length equals 16 residues. V lost 3 bases and J lost 1; bases outside the gene matches: 6. This CDR3 reads CASSFTGTVSYNEQFF. In DNA form, the CDR3 reads TGTGCCAGCAGCTTTACCGGGACAGTGTCCTACAATGAGCAGTTCTTC.

The rearrangement links TRBV6-1 to TRBJ1-5; 7 positions agree with TRBD1. Germline V CDR1 and CDR2: MNHNS, SASEGT. Trimming at V came to 8 bases and at J to 6 bases, leaving 10 bases not matched to a gene. This CDR3 spans 14 amino acids. As DNA, the CDR3 is TGTGCCAGCTTAAGGTCAGGGGGACCTCAGCCCCAGCATTTT. Translation gives CASLRSGGPQPQHF.

This chain connects TRBV7-9 to TRBJ2-5, with D possibly called TRBD1 or TRBD2 (6 bases each). Germline V gene sequence: CDR1 SEHNR, CDR2 FQNEAQ (reference sequence). V was pared by 5 bases and J by 5 bases, with 15 bases between. This CDR3 is 14 amino acids long. The CDR3 nucleotides read TGTGCCAGCAGCCTATCGACAGGAGGGGAGACCCAGTACTTC. Protein: CASSLSTGGETQYF.

The CDR3 spells CASSSLGGGQETQYF. The CDR3 nucleotides read TGTGCCAGCTCCTCGTTGGGAGGGGGCCAAGAGACCCAGTACTTC. The V and J genes are TRBV18 and TRBJ2-5; D might be TRBD2 (7 bases). CDR1 and CDR2 from the germline V gene are KGHSH and LQKENI. The CDR3 has 15 amino acids. The V end was cut by 6 bases, the J end by 1 base, with 15 bases between. The complete variable domain, with remaining parts taken from reference TRBV18 and TRBJ2-5, reads NAGVMQNPRHLVRRRGQEARLRCSPMKGHSHVYWYRQLPEEGLKFMVYLQKENIIDESGMPKERFSAEFPKEGPSILRIQQVVRGDSAAYFCASSSLGGGQETQYFGPGTRLLVL.

This chain connects TRBV15 to TRBJ1-2, with D maybe TRBD1 (5 bases). This CDR3 has 15 residues. Germline V CDR1 and CDR2: LNHNV, YYDKDF (reference sequence). The V gene lost 4 bases and the J gene lost 4 bases, with 16 bases spanning the gap. CDR3 residues: CATSTTTGASYGYTF. The CDR3 DNA sequence: TGTGCCACCAGCACAACGACTGGGGCCTCCTATGGCTACACCTTC.

The J gene is TRBJ2-1, the V gene TRBV30; the match to TRBD2 covers 7 bases. This CDR3 region has 14 residues. Germline assignment: CDR1 GTSNPN and CDR2 SVGIG (reference sequence). The V gene end was trimmed by 3 bases and the J gene end by 9 bases; junction bases not matched to a gene: 11. In nucleotides, the CDR3 is TGTGCCTGGAGGGCCCCGGGAGGTGGCGGTGAGCAGTTCTTC. Encoded protein: CAWRAPGGGGEQFF.

V and J are TRBV7-2 and TRBJ1-1, with D tentatively TRBD1 (5 bases). Germline CDR1 is SGHTA and CDR2 is FQGNSA. The germline V and J ends were trimmed by 2 bases and 0 bases, with 13 bases remaining between them. This CDR3 is 16 amino acids long. CDR3 in amino acids: CASSLPRGTVNTEAFF. The CDR3 region has the DNA TGTGCCAGCAGCTTACCCCGCGGGACGGTGAACACTGAAGCTTTCTTT.

The chain recombines TRBV7-2 with TRBJ2-7; the match to TRBD1 covers 7 bases. The germline gives CDR1 SGHTA, CDR2 FQGNSA. There are 11 residues in the CDR3. The CDR3 DNA follows: TGTTCCCGGGACAGCTTATACGAGCAGTACTTC. This codes for CSRDSLYEQYF. The whole variable domain, remainder taken from reference TRBV7-2 and TRBJ2-7, is GAGVSQSPSNKVTEKGKDVELRCDPISGHTALYWYRQSLGQGLEFLIYFQGNSAPDKSGLPSDRFSAERTGGSVSTLTIQRTQQEDSAVYLCSRDSLYEQYFGPGTRLTVT.

The V gene is TRBV5-4, the J gene TRBJ2-1; D may be TRBD1 or TRBD2 (5 bases each). Trimming shortened V by 4 bases and J by 10 bases, and 9 bases separated the two germline ends. The CDR3 sequence is 11 residues long. The germline CDR1 and CDR2 sequences are SGHNT and YYREEE (reference sequence). The CDR3: CASSRDEEQFF. The DNA of the CDR3 is TGTGCCAGCAGCCGGGACGAAGAGCAGTTCTTC.

This chain uses TRBV19 with TRBJ1-1, with no clear D. From germline, CDR1 is LNHDA and CDR2 SQIVND (reference sequence). The CDR3 is 13 amino acids. Deletions cut 6 bases from V and 1 base from J, with 9 bases between. This CDR3 is CASRYSQNTEAFF. CDR3 bases: TGTGCCAGTAGGTACAGCCAGAACACTGAAGCTTTCTTT. The full variable domain, its missing parts supplied by reference TRBV19 and TRBJ1-1, is DGGITQSPKYLFRKEGQNVTLSCEQNLNHDAMYWYRQDPGQGLRLIYYSQIVNDFQKGDIAEGYSVSREKKESFPLTVTSAQKNPTAFYLCASRYSQNTEAFFGQGTRLTVV.

The chain combines TRBV11-1 with TRBJ2-3; D uncertain. CDR3 length: 15 amino acids. V lost 1 base to trimming and J lost 2 bases, with 10 bases between them. Germline CDR1 SGHAT, CDR2 FQDESV (reference sequence). The CDR3 DNA reads as TGTGCCAGCAGCTTAGGGTGGAGACCCACAGATACGCAGTATTTT. This encodes CASSLGWRPTDTQYF.